The rows below give T cell receptor beta chains drawn from one sample of a study of human T cells and chemical hapten exposure. From the RACE reads, TCRdb called clonotypes with MiXCR, one entry per CDR3 protein. The table lists some 80,000 distinct CDR3 sequences, 10% of them singletons. The input for sequencing was whole blood, taken in connection with sensitization to the hapten diphenylcyclopropenone (DPC). The receptors were gathered from a woman aged 25-40 years with alopecia areata. Some clones in this sample may be carry-over from other donors' samples. Both conserved end residues are part of each CDR3. D genes are given only for firm matches. Clone size is shown for a subset of rows, as once, few, many or a class of expanded clone.

TGTGCTAGTGGTTTAGAGGGATACTATGGCTACACCTTC | CASGLEGYYGYTF | 13 | many | TRBJ1-2 | NA | TRBV12-5
TGTGCCAGTAGCCTAGGGGGGTCCCAAGAGACCCAGTACTTC | CASSLGGSQETQYF | 14 | many | TRBJ2-5 | NA | TRBV19
TGTGCCAGTAGTAGCCCTGGCGGGGGGCTAAGAGAAAAACTGTTTTTT | CASSSPGGGLREKLFF | 16 | many | TRBJ1-4 | NA | TRBV19
TGCGCCAGCAGCCCCCGGGTAGCCTCCGGGGATGAGCAGTTCTTC | CASSPRVASGDEQFF | 15 | many | TRBJ2-1 | NA | TRBV4-3
TGTGCCAGCAGTTTCCCACAGGGACCAAGGGGAGCTTTCTTT | CASSFPQGPRGAFF | 14 | many | TRBJ1-1 | NA | TRBV28
TGTGCCAGCAGTTTAGTGGCAGGCAACTATGGCTACACCTTC | CASSLVAGNYGYTF | 14 | many | TRBJ1-2 | NA | TRBV28
TGCAGTGCTAGAGATCCTAGCGGGACGAACTACAATGAGCAGTTCTTC | CSARDPSGTNYNEQFF | 16 | many | TRBJ2-1 | TRBD2 | TRBV20-1
TGCAGTGCTAGTAAGGGACTAGCGGGAGCTGGTGAGCAGTTCTTC | CSASKGLAGAGEQFF | 15 | few | TRBJ2-1 | TRBD2 | TRBV20-1
TGTGCCAGCAGCTTATTTGGACAGGCGGGATCACCCCTCCACTTT | CASSLFGQAGSPLHF | 15 | NA | TRBJ1-6 | TRBD1 | TRBV7-8
TGTGCCACCAAGGGGGGGTTTGGCAATCAGCCCCAGCATTTT | CATKGGFGNQPQHF | 14 | few | TRBJ1-5 | NA | TRBV6-6
TGTGCCAGCTCACCCCTAGACTCTGGAAACACCATATATTTT | CASSPLDSGNTIYF | 14 | many | TRBJ1-3 | NA | TRBV18
TGTGCCAGCAGTGGTAGCGGGGGGCTAAGCACAGATACGCAGTATTTT | CASSGSGGLSTDTQYF | 16 | many | TRBJ2-3 | TRBD2 | TRBV2
TGCAGCGTTGGCGGCTCCCAAGAGACCCAGTACTTC | CSVGGSQETQYF | 12 | NA | TRBJ2-5 | NA | TRBV29-1
TGTGCCAGCAGCTGGGGACAGGGGAAAGAGACCCAGTACTTC | CASSWGQGKETQYF | 14 | many | TRBJ2-5 | TRBD1 | TRBV11-2